The clone carrying this T cell receptor (beta chain) was picked up many times. What it binds is not known. Trimming removed 1 base from V and 8 bases from J; junction bases left unmatched: 8. The CDR3 is 15 amino acids. Per germline, CDR1 LGHDT and CDR2 YNNKEL (reference sequence). Authors of the study amplified TCR beta CDR3 regions from RNA transcripts. In the first-round RT-PCR of the TCR CDR3, the HTBI primer set was used. TCRdb re-derived calls from the multiplex PCR reads in MiXCR, one entry per CDR3 protein. Counted here are hundreds of thousands of distinct CDR3 sequences, approximately 15% occurring once; the ten biggest clones make up roughly an eighth. This sample was taken from a study of T cells in Graves' hyperthyroidism and ophthalmopathy. Regarding the study as a whole: Classification by a 13 V-J model distinguished ophthalmopathy from stable hyperthyroidism.

In the ophthalmopathy cohort, Clinical Activity Score was at least 3, NOSPECS grade at least 4, and duration under 3 months. Exclusion criteria comprised uncontrolled infection, other autoimmune disease, pregnancy or lactation. For the diagnoses, clinical symptoms, serum thyroxine and TRAb, thyroid ultrasound and orbital computed tomography were used. The chain joins TRBV3-1 to TRBJ2-1, with 7 nucleotides matching TRBD2. Specimen: blood. This clonotype was sampled from a woman between 50 and 59 years old with Graves' ophthalmopathy. DNA of the CDR3: TGTGCCAGCAGCCAAGCGGGGAGGGCCTGGGATGAGCAGTTCTTC. Translating it yields CASSQAGRAWDEQFF.